This T cell receptor beta chain was captured in a study of T cell repertoires in cytomegalovirus infection. Study in general: The public TCR beta signatures pointed to both CMV infection and matching HLA type.

TCRdb re-called the reads through MiXCR, storing one row per CDR3 protein. The table includes approximately 500,000 distinct CDR3 sequences, approximately 15% detected once. Comments on this clonotype: Its antigen is still unknown.

Study findings and constraints: Cumulative frequency of public TCR beta families picked out carriers of CMV plus the relevant HLA.

Trimming shortened V by 4 bases and J by 4 bases, and 11 bases separated the two germline ends. Germline assignment: CDR1 LNHNV and CDR2 YYDKDF (reference sequence). There are 15 residues in the CDR3. V is TRBV15 and J is TRBJ1-6, with D maybe TRBD1 (5 bases). Material for sequencing was CD8+ T cells from PBMCs. The source of this sequence is a human donor in good health (CMV status not recorded). Some clones in this sample may be carry-over from other donors' samples. CDR3 in amino acids: CATSMERGYNSPLHF. DNA for the CDR3: TGTGCCACCAGCATGGAGAGGGGATATAATTCACCCCTCCACTTT.